What follows are 17 T cell receptor beta chains derived from one specimen sequenced in a study of a mutant IDH1 vaccine in newly diagnosed glioma (dated by TCRdb to the early 2020s). In light of the paper, this sample's time point label describes: week 47, end of study. Each vaccine dose, consisting of 300 ug of a 20-mer mutant IDH1 peptide in Montanide, was administered subcutaneously with topical imiquimod. The library was made by the immunoSEQ multiplex PCR assay. In its TCRdb copy, this immuneACCESS table keeps in-frame sequences only and misses some clones. Where compared with another copy, unresolved V genes explain less than half of these, and the others have no known cause. This sample lists about 56,000 clones; about 79% were detected once. Less than 6.5% of the sample rests with the top ten. For these receptors, no antigen is known. The source material was PBMCs, sampled from a glioma patient whose treatment included an IDH1 peptide vaccine. These receptors were taken from a man between 50 and 59 years old with glioma.

The J gene is TRBJ2-2, the V gene TRBV5-1; TRBD2 aligns across 12 bases. Germline loops: CDR1 SGHRS, CDR2 YFSETQ. V lost 3 bases, J lost 0 bases, and 3 bases stayed unmatched. This CDR3 is 17 amino acids long. The CDR3 spells CASSSTSGGPNTGELFF. The CDR3 coding sequence is TGCGCCAGCAGCTCGACTAGCGGGGGTCCGAACACCGGGGAGCTGTTTTTT.

V is TRBV6-1 and J is TRBJ2-2; 10 bases align to TRBD1. The CDR3 extends over 15 amino acids. Germline values: CDR1 MNHNS, CDR2 SASEGT. The V segment lost 10 bases and the J segment 2 bases; nucleotides outside the gene matches: 7. The CDR3 DNA follows: TGTGCCATCTCCGGGACAGGGGAAAACACCGGGGAGCTGTTTTTT. Translation: CAISGTGENTGELFF.

The V call is TRBV7-9, the J call TRBJ1-4; D perhaps matches TRBD1 (6 bases). The germline gives CDR1 SEHNR, CDR2 FQNEAQ (reference sequence). With 8 bases removed from V and 11 bases from J, the gap between germline ends came to 18 bases. This CDR3 has 13 residues. Here the CDR3 DNA reads TGTGCCAGCTCCCAAACAGGGCTTCAGAAACTGTTTTTT. It encodes CASSQTGLQKLFF.

This clone was found a few times. The chain employs TRBV6-5 and TRBJ1-1; maybe TRBD1 (6 bases). Germline CDR1 and CDR2: MNHEY and SVGAGI. The length of the CDR3 is 13 residues. The germline V and J ends were trimmed by 10 bases and 2 bases, with 14 bases remaining between them. CDR3 DNA sequence: TGTGCCATATCGAGGGGGGTTAACACTGAAGCTTTCTTT. Its protein is CAISRGVNTEAFF.

V is TRBV11-1 and J is TRBJ2-5; D is unresolved. CDR1 is SGHAT, CDR2 FQDESV, per germline (reference sequence). The CDR3 consists of 10 residues. V was shortened by 2 bases and J by 9 bases, with 4 bases between the two germline ends. CDR3 sequence: CASSLKAQYF. The CDR3 region has the DNA TGTGCCAGCAGCTTAAAGGCCCAGTACTTC.

The chain carries TRBV5-4 and TRBJ2-3, with D perhaps matching TRBD1 (5 bases). V gave up 2 bases and J gave up 2 bases, with 12 bases separating them. The CDR3 sequence is 15 residues long. From germline, CDR1 is SGHNT and CDR2 YYREEE (reference sequence). The CDR3, as DNA: TGTGCCAGCAGCTTCTCAGGGTGGGACACAGATACGCAGTATTTT. It yields the protein CASSFSGWDTDTQYF.

This clone came up a few times. The chain employs TRBV2 and TRBJ2-1; TRBD2 is a possible D gene (6 bases). This CDR3 has 12 residues. CDR1 and CDR2 (germline): SNHLY, FYNNEI. Between the trimmed V and J ends, which lost 8 bases and 3 bases, there was a span of 8 bases. The DNA for the CDR3 is TGTGCCAGCGGTAGCGGCTACAATGAGCAGTTCTTC. Protein product: CASGSGYNEQFF.

This clone is a singleton in its sample. DNA for the CDR3: TGTGCCAGCTCAAGGAACCAGGGTGGCTACACCTTC. This translates into CASSRNQGGYTF. The chain employs TRBV18 and TRBJ1-2; TRBD1 might be the D (5 bases). CDR3 size: 12 residues. Germline V lookup: CDR1 KGHSH, CDR2 LQKENI. With 5 bases removed from V and 7 bases from J, the gap between germline ends came to 11 bases.

The chain employs TRBV9 and TRBJ2-1, with TRBD2 matching over 10 bases. CDR1 is SGDLS and CDR2 is YYNGEE in the germline V gene. The CDR3 covers 18 residues. Unmatched junction bases numbered 15, after V lost 0 bases and J lost 9 bases. Written as DNA, the CDR3 is TGTGCCAGCAGCGTAGCTTTATTGAATAGCGGGGGGCCTAGTGAGCAGTTCTTC. Translating gives CASSVALLNSGGPSEQFF. The full variable domain, rest sourced from reference TRBV9 and TRBJ2-1, is DSGVTQTPKHLITATGQRVTLRCSPRSGDLSVYWYQQSLDQGLQFLIQYYNGEERAKGNILERFSAQQFPDLHSELNLSSLELGDSALYFCASSVALLNSGGPSEQFFGPGTRLTVL.

V is TRBV4-1 and J is TRBJ2-7; 13 bases fit TRBD2. The CDR3 is made up of 17 amino acids. Germline CDR1 MGHRA, CDR2 YSYEKL. Trimming took 3 bases from V and 0 from J; bases not matched to a gene: 5. The CDR3, as DNA: TGCGCCAGCAGCCATATGGGACTAGCGGGGAGCTCCTACGAGCAGTACTTC. Translation gives CASSHMGLAGSSYEQYF.

The J gene is TRBJ1-4, the V gene TRBV5-1; a possible D gene is TRBD1 (5 bases). CDR1 SGHRS and CDR2 YFSETQ come from the germline V gene. This CDR3 region has 16 residues. The germline V and J ends were trimmed by 4 bases and 0 bases, with 13 bases remaining between them. Here the CDR3 reads CASSPRGGATNEKLFF. In nucleotides, the CDR3 is TGCGCCAGCAGCCCGAGGGGTGGAGCAACTAATGAAAAACTGTTTTTT.

The J gene is TRBJ2-7, the V gene TRBV14; D is perhaps TRBD1 or TRBD2 (5 bases each). Per the germline V gene, CDR1 is SGHDN and CDR2 is FVKESK. Trimming removed 2 bases from V and 6 bases from J, with 17 bases in between. The CDR3 extends over 15 amino acids. CDR3 amino acids: CASSQLGTALGEQYF. In DNA, the CDR3 is TGTGCCAGCAGCCAACTAGGGACGGCACTTGGCGAGCAGTACTTC.

V gene TRBV7-9 combines with J gene TRBJ2-7; maybe TRBD2 (5 bases). CDR3 length equals 14 residues. In germline, CDR1 is SEHNR, CDR2 FQNEAQ (reference sequence). V shed 5 bases and J shed 5 bases, with 16 bases lying between them. This CDR3 is CASSTPRVSHEQYF. As DNA, the CDR3 is TGTGCCAGCAGCACCCCGAGGGTGTCACACGAGCAGTACTTC.

The chain is built from TRBV2 and TRBJ1-1; D is possibly TRBD1 (5 bases). The V gene lost 9 bases and the J gene lost 3 bases, with 14 bases spanning the gap. This CDR3 has 13 residues. Germline CDR1 and CDR2: SNHLY and FYNNEI. CDR3: CASRGEVDTEAFF. In nucleotides, the CDR3 is TGTGCCAGTCGAGGGGAAGTGGACACTGAAGCTTTCTTT.

V is TRBV5-1 and J is TRBJ2-1, with 8 bases fitting TRBD2. Germline loops: CDR1 SGHRS, CDR2 YFSETQ. V was pared by 3 bases and J by 8 bases, with 4 bases of the junction left unmatched. This CDR3 region has 13 residues. This CDR3 reads CASSSGGGYEQFF. The DNA of the CDR3 is TGCGCCAGCAGCTCGGGGGGGGGTTATGAGCAGTTCTTC. Using reference TRBV5-1 and TRBJ2-1 for the parts outside the CDR3, the full variable domain is KAGVTQTPRYLIKTRGQQVTLSCSPISGHRSVSWYQQTPGQGLQFLFEYFSETQRNKGNFPGRFSGRQFSNSRSEMNVSTLELGDSALYLCASSSGGGYEQFFGPGTRLTVL.

V is TRBV2 and J is TRBJ2-5; tentatively, D is TRBD2 (6 bases). The V and J ends lost 1 base and 2 bases respectively, with 8 bases between them. The CDR3 is 14 residues long. Looked up from germline, CDR1 is SNHLY and CDR2 is FYNNEI. The CDR3: CASSEGLGQETQYF. DNA of the CDR3: TGTGCCAGCAGTGAAGGACTAGGGCAAGAGACCCAGTACTTC.

Concerning this clone: The identical CDR3 is also encoded by other nucleotide sequences in the sample. This chain uses TRBV27 with TRBJ2-2; D is uncertain. The CDR3 totals 13 residues. Trimming shortened V by 5 bases and J by 5 bases, and 9 bases separated the two germline ends. CDR1 and CDR2 from the germline V gene are MNHEY and SMNVEV (reference sequence). The CDR3 DNA reads TGTGCCAGCAGTCTTGGTGGTACCGGGGAGCTGTTTTTT. The encoded protein is CASSLGGTGELFF.